Presented here are 28 T cell receptor beta chains from one specimen sequenced in a study of neurological immune-mediated disorders. Each CDR3 protein is one row after TCRdb ran MiXCR on the 5' RACE reads. The table has roughly 49,000 distinct CDR3 sequences, about 13% seen once. As for time point: longitudinal time-point 3. Sequencing used PBMCs. The receptors here all came from a male donor with HTLV-1-associated myelopathy (HAM/TSP).

At least ten counts were recorded for this clonotype. The CDR3 here is CASKRRRDTGELFF. In DNA form, the CDR3 reads TGTGCCAGCAAGAGAAGACGTGACACCGGGGAGCTGTTTTTT. The J gene is TRBJ2-2, the V gene TRBV27, with D hard to call. The germline V gene encodes CDR1 MNHEY and CDR2 SMNVEV (reference sequence). CDR3 size: 14 residues. The germline V and J ends were trimmed by 7 bases and 3 bases, with 12 bases remaining between them.

This clonotype has ten or more counts. The V gene is TRBV6-5, the J gene TRBJ1-1, with D uncertain. V was trimmed by 1 base and J by 5 bases, leaving 8 bases between them. The CDR3 has 13 residues. Per the germline V gene, CDR1 is MNHEY and CDR2 is SVGAGI. CDR3 nucleotides: TGTGCCAGCAGTTACTTCACAACTACTGAAGCTTTCTTT. Translation gives CASSYFTTTEAFF.

The chain employs TRBV6-6 and TRBJ2-1, with 8 nucleotides matching TRBD1. Germline loops: CDR1 MNHNY, CDR2 SVGAGI (reference sequence). The CDR3 runs 13 residues. Losses at the gene ends were 7 bases for V and 7 bases for J; bases not matched to a gene: 6. The CDR3, as DNA: TGTGCCAGCATCCGGACAGGGAGGAATGAGCAGTTCTTC. Translating it yields CASIRTGRNEQFF.

This clonotype was detected ten times or more. V gene TRBV7-2 combines with J gene TRBJ1-5, with D possibly matching TRBD1 (5 bases). V shed 5 bases and J shed 5 bases, with 16 bases lying between them. Germline CDR1 is SGHTA and CDR2 is FQGNSA. This CDR3 is 15 amino acids long. The CDR3, as DNA: TGTGCCAGCAGCCGAGGGACGGAACTGTATCAGCCCCAGCATTTT. It yields the protein CASSRGTELYQPQHF.

This clonotype showed up just a few times. The chain combines TRBV12-3 or TRBV12-4 with TRBJ2-7; 8 bases match TRBD1. The V segment lost 5 bases and the J segment 0 bases; nucleotides outside the gene matches: 3. The length of the CDR3 is 14 residues. The CDR3 region has the DNA TGTGCCAGCAGTGGGGACAGGACCTCCTACGAGCAGTACTTC. Translating gives CASSGDRTSYEQYF.

This clonotype was observed many times. The chain joins TRBV5-1 to TRBJ2-5, with D hard to call. CDR3 length equals 13 residues. V gave up 0 bases and J gave up 4 bases, with 7 bases separating them. The germline V gene has CDR1 SGHRS and CDR2 YFSETQ. The CDR3 DNA is TGCGCCAGCAGCTTGGGGGTAGCAGAGACCCAGTACTTC. Encoded protein: CASSLGVAETQYF.

This clonotype was detected ten times or more. The rearrangement uses TRBV20-1 and TRBJ2-5; no definite D call. V was trimmed by 0 bases and J by 5 bases, leaving 16 bases between them. Looked up from germline, CDR1 is DFQATT and CDR2 is SNEGSKA (reference sequence). The CDR3 totals 15 residues. As DNA, the CDR3 is TGCAGTGCTAGAGATCCCTCCCGAGACGGCGAGACCCAGTACTTC. Amino acids: CSARDPSRDGETQYF.

This clonotype was counted at least ten times. The genes are TRBV20-1 and TRBJ1-2; possibly TRBD1 for D (6 bases). This CDR3 contains 16 residues. V lost 0 bases and J 5 bases, leaving 19 bases between the germline ends. Germline V gives CDR1 DFQATT, CDR2 SNEGSKA (reference sequence). The CDR3 DNA follows: TGCAGTGCTAGAGATGTCAAGACAGGACCTTCATATGGCTACACCTTC. Its translation: CSARDVKTGPSYGYTF.

This clonotype was picked up a small number of times. The J gene is TRBJ2-7, the V gene TRBV18; 8 nucleotides align to TRBD1. CDR1 is KGHSH and CDR2 is LQKENI in the germline V gene. This CDR3 comprises 15 residues. With 5 bases clipped from V and 1 base from J, the junction kept 7 bases outside the gene matches. The CDR3 coding sequence is TGTGCCAGCTCATCTGGACAGGGAATTTCCTACGAGCAGTACTTC. It is translated as CASSSGQGISYEQYF.

Ten or more counts support this clonotype. This rearrangement joins TRBV20-1 to TRBJ1-2; 7 nucleotides line up with TRBD1. CDR1 is DFQATT and CDR2 is SNEGSKA in the germline V gene (reference sequence). The CDR3 totals 15 residues. Trimming at V came to 5 bases and at J to 3 bases, leaving 12 bases not matched to a gene. The CDR3, as DNA: TGCAGTGCTTACGATTACAGGGGAGGGGACTATGGCTACACCTTC. This codes for CSAYDYRGGDYGYTF.

This clonotype was seen repeatedly, ten times or more. The J gene is TRBJ2-3, the V gene TRBV4-2, with 11 bases identical to TRBD2. The CDR3 covers 17 residues. The V and J ends lost 3 bases and 5 bases, in that order; junction bases with no gene match: 10. The V gene's germline CDR1 is LGHNA and CDR2 YNFKEQ. The CDR3 reads CASSQGHSGGDGDTQYF. In nucleotides, the CDR3 is TGTGCCAGCAGCCAGGGGCATAGCGGGGGGGACGGAGATACGCAGTATTTT.

This clonotype showed up many times. This chain joins TRBV7-2 and TRBJ1-6; maybe TRBD1 (6 bases). Germline V lookup: CDR1 SGHTA, CDR2 FQGNSA. V lost 5 bases to trimming and J lost 9 bases, with 20 bases between them. The CDR3 contains 16 residues. The CDR3 sequence is CASSAQSAGAGSPLHF. The CDR3 DNA reads TGTGCCAGCAGCGCACAAAGTGCGGGGGCTGGTTCACCCCTCCACTTT.

Turning to this clonotype: This clone may be a read error of a much larger clone one base away. The rearrangement links TRBV4-1 to TRBJ1-5; 7 nucleotides match TRBD1. The CDR3 is 16 residues long. With 0 bases clipped from V and 4 bases from J, the junction kept 6 bases outside the gene matches. Looked up from germline, CDR1 is MGHRA and CDR2 is YSYEKL. CDR3 coding DNA: TGCGCCAGCAGCCAAGAACCGGGACAGAATAATCAGCCCCAGCATTTT. Its translation is CASSQEPGQNNQPQHF.

This clonotype was seen repeatedly, ten times or more. J is TRBJ2-5 and V is TRBV28; 10 positions match TRBD1. Trimming cost V 4 bases and J 5 bases; bases outside gene matches: 10. This CDR3 spans 16 amino acids. CDR1 is MDHEN, CDR2 SYDVKM, per germline. The CDR3 region is CASSSALTGGRETQYF. In nucleotides, the CDR3 is TGTGCCAGCAGTTCAGCCCTGACAGGGGGCAGGGAGACCCAGTACTTC.

This clonotype showed up many times. The rearrangement uses TRBV20-1 and TRBJ1-5, with a weak D call TRBD1 (5 bases). Trimming removed 4 bases from V and 3 bases from J, with 16 bases in between. The CDR3 is 15 residues long. Germline CDR1 is DFQATT and CDR2 is SNEGSKA (reference sequence). CDR3 protein: CSATPRGVHNQPQHF. The CDR3 region has the DNA TGCAGTGCTACCCCCCGGGGGGTTCACAATCAGCCCCAGCATTTT.

To note about this clonotype: A read error may produce the germline difference seen at one junction end. V gene TRBV20-1 combines with J gene TRBJ1-5; tentatively, D is TRBD1 (5 bases). The CDR3 contains 13 residues. The germline gives CDR1 DFQATT, CDR2 SNEGSKA (reference sequence). The DNA of the CDR3 is TGCAGTGCTAGAGTAGGGGTTAATCAGACCCAGCATTTT. It codes for CSARVGVNQTQHF.

This clonotype was recorded at least ten times. V usage is TRBV5-5 and J usage is TRBJ2-7; D remains unclear. Germline CDR1 reads SGHKS; CDR2 reads YYEKEE (reference sequence). The CDR3 has 14 amino acids. Trimming stripped 6 bases from V and 2 bases from J, with 15 bases between. DNA for the CDR3: TGTGCCAGCACTCGAGGATTGGGGACCTACGAGCAGTACTTC. Amino acid sequence: CASTRGLGTYEQYF.

Ten or more counts support this clonotype. CDR3 sequence reads: CASSLGRGTNTEAFF. The CDR3 nucleotides read TGTGCCAGCAGCTTAGGGAGAGGAACGAACACTGAAGCTTTCTTT. This chain links TRBV7-9 with TRBJ1-1; no clear D. V lost 1 base, J lost 1 base, and 10 bases lay in between. There are 15 residues in the CDR3. Per the germline V gene, CDR1 is SEHNR and CDR2 is FQNEAQ (reference sequence).

This clonotype showed up many times. The CDR3 spells CASRYRDRGNYGYTF. The CDR3, as DNA: TGTGCCAGCAGATATCGGGACAGGGGGAACTATGGCTACACCTTC. The J gene is TRBJ1-2, the V gene TRBV5-6; TRBD1 matches 11 bases. The CDR3 is 15 residues long. In germline, CDR1 is SGHDT, CDR2 YYEEEE. The V segment lost 5 bases and the J segment 2 bases; nucleotides outside the gene matches: 5.

At least ten counts were recorded for this clonotype. Here the CDR3 DNA reads TGTGCCAGCAGACGGCCCCTTTCTACCAATTCACCCCTCCACTTT. Translation gives CASRRPLSTNSPLHF. The chain is built from TRBV27 and TRBJ1-6; no clear D. V was cut by 6 bases and J by 7 bases, with 16 bases left in between. The CDR3 totals 15 residues. Germline V lookup: CDR1 MNHEY, CDR2 SMNVEV (reference sequence).

The chain combines TRBV12-3 or TRBV12-4 with TRBJ2-7; no clear D. This CDR3 comprises 15 residues. Trimming left V 5 bases short and J 2 bases short, with 16 bases between. Here the CDR3 reads CASSRTANLAYEQYF. The CDR3 DNA follows: TGTGCCAGCAGTCGGACCGCGAACCTTGCCTACGAGCAGTACTTC.

The genes are TRBV7-9 and TRBJ1-5, with D possibly being TRBD1 (5 bases). CDR1 is SEHNR, CDR2 FQNEAQ, per germline (reference sequence). The CDR3 extends over 13 amino acids. With 7 bases removed from V and 4 bases from J, the gap between germline ends came to 11 bases. The CDR3 reads CASTGEGNQPQHF. CDR3 in DNA: TGTGCCAGCACGGGGGAGGGGAATCAGCCCCAGCATTTT. The full variable domain, rest sourced from reference TRBV7-9 and TRBJ1-5, is DTGVSQNPRHKITKRGQNVTFRCDPISEHNRLYWYRQTLGQGPEFLTYFQNEAQLEKSRLLSDRFSAERPKGSFSTLEIQRTEQGDSAMYLCASTGEGNQPQHFGDGTRLSIL.

There are many counts of this clonotype. V usage is TRBV12-3 or TRBV12-4 and J usage is TRBJ2-3; a weak D match, TRBD2 (6 bases). V gave up 6 bases and J gave up 4 bases, with 14 bases separating them. CDR3 length: 14 residues. CDR3 sequence (DNA): TGTGCCAGCAGCCGAACGCCGGGGGCAGATACGCAGTATTTT. Translated: CASSRTPGADTQYF.

This clonotype was seen at least ten times. The chain uses TRBV10-3 and TRBJ1-5; 9 nucleotides align to TRBD1. V lost 4 bases, J lost 7 bases, and 5 bases stayed unmatched. Germline CDR1 is ENHRY and CDR2 is SYGVKD. This CDR3 spans 14 amino acids. The DNA of the CDR3 is TGTGCCATCAGTGTCGGGACAGGGCAACAGCCCCAGCATTTT. Protein sequence: CAISVGTGQQPQHF.

Ten or more counts support this clonotype. The chain uses TRBV28 and TRBJ1-4; D might be TRBD1 (5 bases). The CDR3 extends over 15 amino acids. CDR1 and CDR2 from the germline V gene are MDHEN and SYDVKM. V lost 5 bases, J lost 0 bases, and 10 bases lay in between. The CDR3: CASSRDGATNEKLFF. CDR3 nucleotides: TGTGCCAGCAGTAGGGACGGAGCAACTAATGAAAAACTGTTTTTT.

There are many counts of this clonotype. The rearrangement links TRBV5-1 to TRBJ1-1; 8 bases line up with TRBD1. With 4 bases clipped from V and 4 bases from J, the junction kept 3 bases outside the gene matches. Germline loops: CDR1 SGHRS, CDR2 YFSETQ. The CDR3 covers 13 residues. The CDR3 is CASSPGQGTEAFF. The CDR3 DNA sequence: TGCGCCAGCAGCCCAGGACAGGGCACTGAAGCTTTCTTT.

There are many counts of this clonotype. The V call is TRBV20-1, the J call TRBJ2-1, with 13 bases lining up with TRBD2. This CDR3 spans 14 amino acids. J was trimmed by 9 bases and V by 6 bases; bases with no gene match: 8. Germline V gene lookup returns CDR1 DFQATT and CDR2 SNEGSKA (reference sequence). CDR3 amino acids: CSAPRTSGGSEQFF. In nucleotides, the CDR3 is TGCAGTGCCCCTCGGACTAGCGGGGGCTCTGAGCAGTTCTTC.

This chain joins TRBV29-1 and TRBJ2-1; D may be TRBD1 (6 bases). The germline V gene encodes CDR1 SQVTM and CDR2 ANQGSEA. V was clipped by 2 bases and J by 8 bases, with 13 bases between them. The CDR3 runs to 13 residues. The CDR3 loop is CSVERGIVDEQFF. DNA for the CDR3: TGCAGCGTTGAAAGGGGGATAGTTGATGAGCAGTTCTTC.